The next 15 T cell receptor beta chains were all read from a single sample in a study of blood T cell repertoires in COVID-19. The data were produced by immunoSEQ multiplex PCR, yet TCRdb's version contains in-frame clones alone and is incomplete. The data show some 330,000 clones, about nine tenths seen once. The source material was PBMCs or T cells enriched from blood (not recorded which). The receptors come from a man aged 25 to 40 who had recovered from COVID-19.

The genes are TRBV5-1 and TRBJ1-1; D might be TRBD1 (5 bases). The CDR3 runs 16 residues. In germline, CDR1 is SGHRS, CDR2 YFSETQ. Trimming cost V 2 bases and J 0 bases, with 14 bases left between them. The CDR3 bases are TGCGCCAGCAGCTTTAGACAGCTTGGCGTGAACACTGAAGCTTTCTTT. It specifies CASSFRQLGVNTEAFF.

The rearrangement joins TRBV7-9 to TRBJ2-7; 11 bases are shared with TRBD1. Germline CDR1 SEHNR, CDR2 FQNEAQ (reference sequence). CDR3 length equals 15 residues. Unmatched junction bases numbered 7, after V lost 4 bases and J lost 5 bases. The CDR3 nucleotides are TGTGCCAGCAGCTCGGGACAGGGGGTCCTGGACGAGCAGTACTTC. Its translation is CASSSGQGVLDEQYF. The full variable domain, in which reference TRBV7-9 and TRBJ2-7 provide the parts outside the CDR3, is DTGVSQNPRHKITKRGQNVTFRCDPISEHNRLYWYRQTLGQGPEFLTYFQNEAQLEKSRLLSDRFSAERPKGSFSTLEIQRTEQGDSAMYLCASSSGQGVLDEQYFGPGTRLTVT.

This sequence joins TRBV21-1 and TRBJ1-2. TRBV21-1 is given as a pseudogene. The CDR3 length is 17 residues. The CDR3 sequence is CASSNCWRGDIYYGYTF. The CDR3 region has the DNA TGTGCCAGCAGCAATTGCTGGAGGGGAGATATTTACTATGGCTACACCTTC.

This clone appeared once. The chain joins TRBV6-5 to TRBJ2-7; TRBD1 aligns across 7 bases. J was trimmed by 4 bases and V by 4 bases; bases with no gene match: 4. The CDR3 runs to 13 residues. Germline V gene data show CDR1 as MNHEY and CDR2 as SVGAGI. Here the CDR3 reads CASSLTGRYEQYF. The CDR3 DNA reads TGTGCCAGCAGTTTGACAGGGAGATACGAGCAGTACTTC.

The genes are TRBV4-2 and TRBJ1-2; the match to TRBD1 covers 7 bases. The CDR3 runs 14 residues. CDR1 is LGHNA, CDR2 YNFKEQ, per germline. The trim removed 0 bases at V and 4 bases at J, leaving 2 bases unmatched. The CDR3 DNA reads TGTGCCAGCAGCCAAGAAGGGACAGCCTATGGCTACACCTTC. It translates to CASSQEGTAYGYTF.

The V gene is TRBV7-8, the J gene TRBJ2-1, with a weak D call TRBD1 (6 bases). Per germline, CDR1 SGHVS and CDR2 FQNEAQ. This CDR3 region has 11 residues. V dropped 5 bases and J dropped 10 bases, with 9 bases sitting between them. CDR3 residues: CASSPDREQFF. The DNA for the CDR3 is TGTGCCAGCAGCCCTGACAGGGAGCAGTTCTTC.

With respect to this clone: The identical CDR3 is also encoded by other nucleotide sequences in the sample. The rearrangement uses TRBV19 and TRBJ1-1, with unresolved D. V lost 3 bases to trimming and J lost 1 base, with 3 bases between them. This CDR3 comprises 12 residues. Germline V gives CDR1 LNHDA, CDR2 SQIVND (reference sequence). The CDR3 sequence is CASSIRNTEAFF. The DNA for the CDR3 is TGTGCCAGTAGTATCAGGAACACTGAAGCTTTCTTT.

This chain joins TRBV11-2 and TRBJ1-1, with D uncertain. Germline loops: CDR1 SGHAT, CDR2 FQNNGV. This CDR3 is built from 17 residues. The V end was cut by 1 base, the J end by 11 bases, with 26 bases between. CDR3 DNA: TGTGCCAGCAGCTTAGGGCGATTTGACCGCCGATATCAGGTGGCTTTCTTT. This gives the protein CASSLGRFDRRYQVAFF. Full variable domain (outside the CDR3, taken from reference TRBV11-2 and TRBJ1-1): EAGVAQSPRYKIIEKRQSVAFWCNPISGHATLYWYQQILGQGPKLLIQFQNNGVVDDSQLPKDRFSAERLKGVDSTLKIQPAKLEDSAVYLCASSLGRFDRRYQVAFFGQGTRLTVV.

The genes are TRBV28 and TRBJ2-7, with a tentative D call TRBD1 (5 bases). Germline loops: CDR1 MDHEN, CDR2 SYDVKM. The CDR3 is 12 residues long. The CDR3 spells CATEGVRYEQYF. CDR3 in DNA: TGTGCTACGGAAGGGGTAAGGTACGAGCAGTACTTC.

The genes are TRBV11-2 and TRBJ2-7, with D possibly TRBD2 on 5 matching bases. This CDR3 comprises 16 residues. Trimming stripped 5 bases from V and 1 base from J, with 18 bases between. The V gene's germline CDR1 is SGHAT and CDR2 FQNNGV. In nucleotides, the CDR3 is TGTGCCAGCAGCCAGACATGGAGCGGTAGATCCTACGAGCAGTACTTC. This translates into CASSQTWSGRSYEQYF.

The CDR3 loop reads CASSLSWTSGTDTQYF. The CDR3 DNA sequence: TGTGCCAGCAGCTTATCTTGGACTAGCGGCACAGATACGCAGTATTTT. The V and J genes are TRBV11-2 and TRBJ2-3, with 9 positions matching TRBD2. This CDR3 contains 16 residues. Trimming cost V 2 bases and J 1 base; bases outside gene matches: 4. Germline V lookup: CDR1 SGHAT, CDR2 FQNNGV.

The chain has TRBV15 and TRBJ1-6; D call uncertain. Trimming removed 0 bases at V and 6 bases at J, with 15 bases between. The CDR3 extends over 17 amino acids. The germline gives CDR1 LNHNV, CDR2 YYDKDF (reference sequence). The CDR3 DNA reads TGTGCCACCAGCAGAGATTTGGCGGGTTCGAGTAATTCACCCCTCCACTTT. This translates into CATSRDLAGSSNSPLHF.

This chain's CDR3 is CASTPAGRKVYEQYF. CDR3 in DNA: TGTGCCAGCACCCCCGCCGGCAGGAAGGTATACGAGCAGTACTTC. V is TRBV6-5 and J is TRBJ2-7, with unresolved D. The V end was cut by 7 bases, the J end by 4 bases, with 20 bases between. The CDR3 totals 15 residues. Germline V gene data show CDR1 as MNHEY and CDR2 as SVGAGI.

This sequence joins TRBV18 and TRBJ2-5; 11 positions match TRBD1. Germline CDR1 reads KGHSH; CDR2 reads LQKENI. The junction had 10 bases not matched to a gene; V was cut back by 2 bases and J by 5 bases. CDR3 size: 17 residues. DNA of the CDR3: TGTGCCAGCTCACCAATCCCCGGGACAGGGGGTTGGGAGACCCAGTACTTC. Encoded protein: CASSPIPGTGGWETQYF.

This sequence joins TRBV27 and TRBJ2-4, with D perhaps matching TRBD1 (5 bases). The CDR3 has 14 amino acids. Deletions cut 6 bases from V and 2 bases from J, with 11 bases between. Germline V gene data show CDR1 as MNHEY and CDR2 as SMNVEV (reference sequence). The CDR3 here is CASRDQGTKNIQYF. As DNA, the CDR3 is TGTGCCAGCAGGGATCAGGGAACCAAAAACATTCAGTACTTC.